Following are 23 T cell receptor beta chains from one sample sequenced in a study of T-cell reconstitution after alpha-beta-depleted transplantation in children. During its preparation, the TCRbeta library received unique molecular identifiers. A single record per CDR3 protein comes from TCRdb applying MiXCR to the PCR reads. Of about 500,000 distinct CDR3 sequences in the sample, roughly 33% were seen once. This specimen consisted of PBMCs from the stem cell graft donor, obtained from the stem cell graft. The receptors stem from a human donor who donated a stem cell graft to a child with aplastic anemia.

This chain connects TRBV12-3 or TRBV12-4 to TRBJ2-7; 8 bases agree with TRBD1. The CDR3 is 16 amino acids. The V and J ends lost 8 bases and 3 bases, in that order; junction bases with no gene match: 15. CDR3 in DNA: TGTGCCAGCCGAAGGTCATGGACAGGGCACAACTACGAGCAGTACTTC. Protein: CASRRSWTGHNYEQYF.

A few counts support this clonotype. The V and J genes are TRBV7-2 and TRBJ2-5; no firm D call. CDR3 length: 15 amino acids. From germline, CDR1 is SGHTA and CDR2 FQGNSA. Trimming took off 2 bases at V and 7 bases at J, with 17 bases between the two ends. The DNA for the CDR3 is TGTGCCAGCAGCTTAAGTCGTGGGTTCCCCATGACCCAGTACTTC. It yields the protein CASSLSRGFPMTQYF.

The rearrangement uses TRBV4-3 and TRBJ1-1; D remains unclear. The CDR3 spans 13 residues. V was pared by 1 base and J by 3 bases, with 6 bases between. Germline V lookup: CDR1 LGHNA, CDR2 YSLEER. The DNA for the CDR3 is TGCGCCAGCAGCCAAGGGTGGGACACTGAAGCTTTCTTT. It yields the protein CASSQGWDTEAFF.

The V gene is TRBV12-3 or TRBV12-4, the J gene TRBJ1-2; D call uncertain. Trimming cost V 5 bases and J 6 bases, with 4 bases left between them. CDR3 size: 10 residues. CDR3 nucleotides: TGTGCCAGCAGTCCCCATGGCTACACCTTC. Protein product: CASSPHGYTF.

This chain joins TRBV6-6 and TRBJ1-4; no clear D gene. CDR3 length: 13 amino acids. The germline V and J ends were trimmed by 6 bases and 5 bases, with 10 bases remaining between them. Germline V CDR1 and CDR2: MNHNY, SVGAGI (reference sequence). The CDR3 nucleotides read TGTGCCAGCAGCGACCCGGGAAATGAAAAACTGTTTTTT. The encoded protein is CASSDPGNEKLFF.

The V gene is TRBV2, the J gene TRBJ1-5; D unclear. This CDR3 region has 13 residues. Trimming removed 0 bases at V and 4 bases at J, with 4 bases between. Germline CDR1 SNHLY, CDR2 FYNNEI. This CDR3 is CASSEAWNQPQHF. The CDR3 DNA reads TGTGCCAGCAGTGAAGCTTGGAATCAGCCCCAGCATTTT.

This clonotype was found a few times. This chain links TRBV6-1 with TRBJ2-1; a weak D match, TRBD1 (6 bases). There are 13 residues in the CDR3. Trimming stripped 10 bases from V and 4 bases from J, with 14 bases between. From germline, CDR1 is MNHNS and CDR2 SASEGT. The CDR3 sequence: CATRGGGYNEQFF. The CDR3 bases are TGTGCCACCAGGGGCGGCGGTTACAATGAGCAGTTCTTC.

V gene TRBV29-1 combines with J gene TRBJ2-1, with a tentative D call TRBD2 (5 bases). The CDR3 sequence is 14 residues long. Trimming took off 6 bases at V and 0 bases at J, with 12 bases between the two ends. Germline values: CDR1 SQVTM, CDR2 ANQGSEA. The DNA for the CDR3 is TGCAGCGTCGAGGAAGGGAGCTCCTACAATGAGCAGTTCTTC. It codes for CSVEEGSSYNEQFF.

This rearrangement joins TRBV15 to TRBJ2-1; 7 nucleotides line up with TRBD2. The CDR3 runs to 15 residues. Germline V gene lookup returns CDR1 LNHNV and CDR2 YYDKDF (reference sequence). J was trimmed by 4 bases and V by 5 bases; bases with no gene match: 8. CDR3 DNA: TGTGCCACCAGCGGAAGCGGGATTCGGTACAATGAGCAGTTCTTC. Protein product: CATSGSGIRYNEQFF.

V usage is TRBV4-3 and J usage is TRBJ1-2; TRBD1 might be the D (5 bases). The CDR3 consists of 15 residues. The germline V gene encodes CDR1 LGHNA and CDR2 YSLEER. Trimming took 0 bases from V and 6 from J, leaving 14 bases between them. CDR3 loop: CASSQDIGGVDGYTF. The CDR3 DNA reads as TGCGCCAGCAGCCAAGATATCGGGGGAGTAGATGGCTACACCTTC.

The chain is built from TRBV20-1 and TRBJ1-1, with 8 nucleotides matching TRBD1. CDR1 and CDR2 from the germline V gene are DFQATT and SNEGSKA (reference sequence). After removal of 6 bases from V and 3 bases from J, the junction contained 9 bases not matched to a gene. The CDR3 is made up of 14 amino acids. DNA for the CDR3: TGCAGTGCGCCGCTGACAGGGGACTACACTGAAGCTTTCTTT. Its translation: CSAPLTGDYTEAFF.

The chain carries TRBV5-4 and TRBJ2-3, with a tentative D call TRBD2 (6 bases). Germline V lookup: CDR1 SGHNT, CDR2 YYREEE (reference sequence). V dropped 2 bases and J dropped 0 bases, with 10 bases sitting between them. The CDR3 length is 15 residues. The CDR3 sequence is CASSLLAESTDTQYF. The CDR3, as DNA: TGTGCCAGCAGCTTATTAGCGGAGAGCACAGATACGCAGTATTTT.

This clonotype was counted between two and nine times. This chain uses TRBV12-3 or TRBV12-4 with TRBJ1-2, with no clear D. This CDR3 region has 14 residues. Trimming cost V 1 base and J 4 bases, with 10 bases left between them. The CDR3 reads CASSLVAGPYGYTF. CDR3 coding DNA: TGTGCCAGCAGTTTAGTGGCAGGCCCCTATGGCTACACCTTC.

The genes are TRBV7-8 and TRBJ2-1; 7 bases match TRBD1. Germline loops: CDR1 SGHVS, CDR2 FQNEAQ. CDR3 size: 16 residues. J gave up 3 bases and V 0 bases, and 5 bases lay outside the gene matches. CDR3: CASSLAGTEVYNEQFF. CDR3 nucleotide sequence: TGTGCCAGCAGCTTAGCCGGGACAGAGGTCTACAATGAGCAGTTCTTC. Full variable domain (missing parts from reference TRBV7-8 and TRBJ2-1): GAGVSQSPRYKVAKRGQDVALRCDPISGHVSLFWYQQALGQGPEFLTYFQNEAQLDKSGLPSDRFFAERPEGSVSTLKIQRTQQEDSAVYLCASSLAGTEVYNEQFFGPGTRLTVL.

The sample holds a few counts of this clonotype. The genes are TRBV12-3 or TRBV12-4 and TRBJ1-6, with 7 bases aligning to TRBD1. The CDR3 consists of 17 residues. J was trimmed by 13 bases and V by 7 bases; bases with no gene match: 22. CDR3 region: CASKPDGAEGARKPLHF. The CDR3 nucleotides read TGTGCCAGCAAACCAGATGGGGCTGAGGGGGCGAGGAAGCCCCTCCACTTT.

In this sample, this clonotype turned up a few times. The rearrangement uses TRBV15 and TRBJ2-1, with TRBD2 identical over 12 bases. Germline CDR1 is LNHNV and CDR2 is YYDKDF (reference sequence). The CDR3 consists of 15 residues. Unmatched junction bases numbered 7, after V lost 4 bases and J lost 9 bases. CDR3 amino acids: CATSKGLAGGTEQFF. The CDR3 region has the DNA TGTGCCACCAGCAAAGGCCTAGCGGGAGGGACTGAGCAGTTCTTC. The full variable domain, its missing parts supplied by reference TRBV15 and TRBJ2-1, is DAMVIQNPRYQVTQFGKPVTLSCSQTLNHNVMYWYQQKSSQAPKLLFHYYDKDFNNEADTPDNFQSRRPNTSFCFLDIRSPGLGDTAMYLCATSKGLAGGTEQFFGPGTRLTVL.

The chain has TRBV12-3 or TRBV12-4 and TRBJ2-5; possible D gene TRBD1, 5 bases. The CDR3 has 15 amino acids. The ends were cut back, 7 bases at V and 5 bases at J, with 20 bases in the middle. DNA for the CDR3: TGTGCCAGCAAAAGGGCAGGACAACCTCCGGAGACCCAGTACTTC. Its translation is CASKRAGQPPETQYF.

The genes are TRBV20-1 and TRBJ2-1; D remains unclear. The CDR3 sequence is 12 residues long. Trimming removed 3 bases at V and 6 bases at J, with 9 bases between. The germline CDR1 and CDR2 sequences are DFQATT and SNEGSKA (reference sequence). The CDR3 DNA reads as TGCAGTGCTAGCGGCTCACCCAATGAGCAGTTCTTC. Protein: CSASGSPNEQFF.

This rearrangement joins TRBV18 to TRBJ1-5; the match to TRBD1 covers 10 bases. J gave up 2 bases and V 5 bases, and 15 bases lay outside the gene matches. The CDR3 has 19 residues. Looked up from germline, CDR1 is KGHSH and CDR2 is LQKENI. CDR3 in amino acids: CASSSIRTGGSVGNQPQHF. CDR3 bases: TGTGCCAGCTCATCCATTAGGACAGGGGGGAGCGTTGGCAATCAGCCCCAGCATTTT. The variable domain in full, with the rest retrieved from reference TRBV18 and TRBJ1-5, is NAGVMQNPRHLVRRRGQEARLRCSPMKGHSHVYWYRQLPEEGLKFMVYLQKENIIDESGMPKERFSAEFPKEGPSILRIQQVVRGDSAAYFCASSSIRTGGSVGNQPQHFGDGTRLSIL.

This clonotype was observed a few times. CDR3: CTSSHEGLAGGLARYTQYF. Written as DNA, the CDR3 is TGCACCAGCAGCCACGAGGGACTAGCGGGAGGGCTAGCGAGATATACGCAGTATTTT. This chain links TRBV1 with TRBJ2-3; the listed D gene, TRBD2, was not tested against the DNA. TRBV1 is a known pseudogene. The CDR3 runs 19 residues.

The chain is built from TRBV28 and TRBJ1-2, with D possibly TRBD1 on 5 matching bases. Germline lookup yields CDR1 MDHEN and CDR2 SYDVKM. The CDR3 extends over 11 amino acids. The CDR3 is CVAGANYGYTF. The CDR3, as DNA: TGTGTCGCCGGGGCGAACTATGGCTACACCTTC.

The chain is built from TRBV9 and TRBJ1-6, with 8 bases fitting TRBD1. Germline CDR1 SGDLS, CDR2 YYNGEE. The ends lost 3 bases at V and 3 bases at J; junction bases unmatched: 2. The CDR3 contains 15 residues. CDR3 protein: CASSAGQVYNSPLHF. In nucleotides, the CDR3 is TGTGCCAGCAGCGCGGGACAGGTCTATAATTCACCCCTCCACTTT.

Only one count was recorded for this clonotype. The chain couples TRBV28 to TRBJ2-3, with no clear D. The CDR3 runs 16 residues. Germline V gene lookup returns CDR1 MDHEN and CDR2 SYDVKM. Trimming shortened V by 3 bases and J by 0 bases, and 13 bases separated the two germline ends. CDR3 nucleotides: TGTGCCAGCAGTTTGTTGTCGAGACCAAGCACAGATACGCAGTATTTT. This encodes CASSLLSRPSTDTQYF.